Listed below are T cell receptor beta chains from one sample, sequenced in a study of T cells expressing NK-cell markers. TCRdb re-called the 5' RACE reads; every CDR3 protein appears as one record, without DNA. In all, the sample yields some 140,000 distinct CDR3 sequences. The sequenced sample was blood T cells: a sorted CD56 or NKG2C T cell subset, CD4+ or CD8+ T cells, or bulk PBMC T cells (not recorded which). The receptor source for this set is a woman aged 45-60 years in good health. CDR3s include the opening cysteine and the closing phenylalanine or tryptophan. Fields, in order: J gene, V gene, CDR3 protein.

J gene: TRBJ2-1
V gene: TRBV14
CDR3 protein: CASSLLAGVHNEQFF

J gene: TRBJ1-5
V gene: TRBV12-3/TRBV12-4
CDR3 protein: CASSLGQNIIQPQHF

J gene: TRBJ2-2
V gene: TRBV27
CDR3 protein: CASSLLRATKNTGELFF

J gene: TRBJ2-7
V gene: TRBV4-1
CDR3 protein: CASSHPGGLGEQYF

J gene: TRBJ1-1
V gene: TRBV7-9
CDR3 protein: CASSQAGGTEAFF

J gene: TRBJ2-2
V gene: TRBV27
CDR3 protein: CASSLSLPGELFF

J gene: TRBJ2-1
V gene: TRBV4-1
CDR3 protein: CASSQDTSGSYNEQFF

J gene: TRBJ2-1
V gene: TRBV29-1
CDR3 protein: CSVELGTYNEQFF

J gene: TRBJ2-5
V gene: TRBV5-1
CDR3 protein: CASSLESSGQQETQYF

J gene: TRBJ2-3
V gene: TRBV3-1
CDR3 protein: CASSQASLGLEVTDTQYF

J gene: TRBJ2-7
V gene: TRBV12-3/TRBV12-4
CDR3 protein: CASRPTGGSEQYF

J gene: TRBJ2-5
V gene: TRBV5-6
CDR3 protein: CASSLPRDETQYF

J gene: TRBJ1-1
V gene: TRBV13
CDR3 protein: CASSFGSAGIWDTEAFF

J gene: TRBJ2-2
V gene: TRBV6-5
CDR3 protein: CASSYGGAGELFF

J gene: TRBJ1-1
V gene: TRBV19
CDR3 protein: CASSPEGKSEAFF

J gene: TRBJ2-1
V gene: TRBV4-1
CDR3 protein: CASSQEPNEQFF

J gene: TRBJ2-1
V gene: TRBV7-9
CDR3 protein: CASSLSGGQGTYNEQFF

J gene: TRBJ2-3
V gene: TRBV9
CDR3 protein: CASSVNMDESTDTQYF

J gene: TRBJ2-2
V gene: TRBV2
CDR3 protein: CASSENSGRAYTGELFF

J gene: TRBJ2-1
V gene: TRBV6-5
CDR3 protein: CASSQGYEQFF

J gene: TRBJ2-5
V gene: TRBV29-1
CDR3 protein: CSVEARTSGEFQETQYF

J gene: TRBJ1-1
V gene: TRBV6-5
CDR3 protein: CASSYGQNTEAFF

J gene: TRBJ1-3
V gene: TRBV9
CDR3 protein: CASSVEGHSGNTIYF

J gene: TRBJ1-1
V gene: TRBV3-1
CDR3 protein: CASSQSPSRAGRIDGAEAFF

J gene: TRBJ2-5
V gene: TRBV3-1
CDR3 protein: CASSQGTTPRGETQYF

J gene: TRBJ2-1
V gene: TRBV12-3/TRBV12-4
CDR3 protein: CASSPPVAGVYNEQFF

J gene: TRBJ2-2
V gene: TRBV9
CDR3 protein: CASSVSEQGANTGELFF

J gene: TRBJ1-2
V gene: TRBV29-1
CDR3 protein: CSVESWDKANYGYTF

J gene: TRBJ2-4
V gene: TRBV15
CDR3 protein: CATSRTGTSGLAKNIQYF

J gene: TRBJ2-1
V gene: TRBV11-2
CDR3 protein: CASRPSGRALSFF

J gene: TRBJ2-1
V gene: TRBV25-1
CDR3 protein: CASNLAGSYNEQFF

J gene: TRBJ2-5
V gene: TRBV5-5
CDR3 protein: CASSTDALQETQYF

J gene: TRBJ2-2
V gene: TRBV2
CDR3 protein: CASVRTAGELFF

J gene: TRBJ1-3
V gene: TRBV13
CDR3 protein: CASSLGGLDTIYF

J gene: TRBJ2-3
V gene: TRBV5-6
CDR3 protein: CASSLGQGAADTQYF

J gene: TRBJ2-1
V gene: TRBV6-5
CDR3 protein: CASSPGGDGYNEQFF

J gene: TRBJ2-1
V gene: TRBV11-2
CDR3 protein: CASSLESGSVYNEQFF

J gene: TRBJ1-2
V gene: TRBV27
CDR3 protein: CASSSHFGSLYGYTF

J gene: TRBJ2-2
V gene: TRBV15
CDR3 protein: CATSPTSSSNTGELFF

J gene: TRBJ1-2
V gene: TRBV27
CDR3 protein: CASSSNTWDGNYGYTF

J gene: TRBJ2-7
V gene: TRBV30
CDR3 protein: CAWEEGDSSYEQYF

J gene: TRBJ2-3
V gene: TRBV9
CDR3 protein: CASSVAGSGASADTQYF

J gene: TRBJ2-7
V gene: TRBV19
CDR3 protein: CASSEAPLAGVHEQYF

J gene: TRBJ2-3
V gene: TRBV3-1
CDR3 protein: CASSSTGTAGGTDTQYF

J gene: TRBJ2-7
V gene: TRBV5-1
CDR3 protein: CASSWYRWSPVEQYF